These 31 T cell receptor beta chains share one sample of origin, sequenced in a study of T-cell memory formation after mild COVID-19. A single record per CDR3 protein comes from TCRdb applying MiXCR to the 5' RACE reads. The table lists 450,000 to 650,000 distinct CDR3 sequences, around 21% of them singletons, with 12% in the top ten. Sequencing was carried out using PBMCs or a T cell subset sorted from them (not recorded which). The receptors derive from an adult woman who had mild COVID-19 (a few samples of this study predate the infection). Cell type and time point are not known.

This clonotype has a handful of counts. V usage is TRBV5-1 and J usage is TRBJ2-1; TRBD2 matches 12 bases. CDR1 is SGHRS, CDR2 YFSETQ, per germline. This CDR3 is 15 amino acids long. J gave up 6 bases and V 2 bases, and 3 bases lay outside the gene matches. This chain's CDR3 is CASSFTSGGFNEQFF. CDR3 coding DNA: TGCGCCAGCAGCTTCACTAGCGGGGGGTTCAATGAGCAGTTCTTC.

There are a few counts of this clonotype. The genes are TRBV7-9 and TRBJ2-1; 7 nucleotides line up with TRBD2. J was trimmed by 0 bases and V by 4 bases; bases with no gene match: 9. The CDR3 totals 17 residues. Germline V lookup: CDR1 SEHNR, CDR2 FQNEAQ (reference sequence). The CDR3 protein is CASSSWGGGSSYNEQFF. The CDR3 DNA sequence: TGTGCCAGCAGCTCCTGGGGTGGCGGGAGCTCCTACAATGAGCAGTTCTTC.

This clonotype has only a few counts. V is TRBV6-6 and J is TRBJ2-7; the match to TRBD2 covers 10 bases. CDR3 length: 15 residues. Germline-derived CDR1 and CDR2 are MNHNY and SVGAGI (reference sequence). The V segment lost 1 base and the J segment 5 bases; nucleotides outside the gene matches: 5. CDR3 DNA: TGTGCCAGCAGTTACTTGGCTAGCGGGAGAGACGAGCAGTACTTC. Its translation is CASSYLASGRDEQYF.

The chain combines TRBV29-1 with TRBJ2-1, with 8 bases fitting TRBD1. The CDR3 is 14 residues long. The J segment lost 0 bases and the V segment lost 5 bases, leaving 3 bases of the junction unmatched. CDR1 and CDR2 (germline): SQVTM, ANQGSEA. The CDR3 region has the DNA TGCAGCGTTACAGGGGGAAGCTCCTACAATGAGCAGTTCTTC. It translates to CSVTGGSSYNEQFF.

This clonotype was seen a few times. The rearrangement joins TRBV7-9 to TRBJ1-3; D possibly corresponds to TRBD1 (6 bases). Trimming stripped 1 base from V and 0 bases from J, with 7 bases between. CDR1 and CDR2 (germline): SEHNR, FQNEAQ (reference sequence). This CDR3 is built from 15 residues. CDR3 protein: CASSLGDTSGNTIYF. The CDR3 DNA reads as TGTGCCAGCAGCTTAGGGGACACCTCTGGAAACACCATATATTTT.

In its sample, this clonotype was seen a few times. The chain joins TRBV20-1 to TRBJ2-3; D possibly corresponds to TRBD1 (5 bases). Trimming cost V 3 bases and J 0 bases, with 13 bases left between them. The CDR3 totals 15 residues. The V gene's germline CDR1 is DFQATT and CDR2 SNEGSKA (reference sequence). The CDR3 region is CSASFTRTSTDTQYF. The CDR3, as DNA: TGCAGTGCTAGTTTCACGCGGACAAGCACAGATACGCAGTATTTT.

The chain uses TRBV7-2 and TRBJ2-2; D may be TRBD2 (6 bases). Germline-derived CDR1 and CDR2 are SGHTA and FQGNSA. The CDR3 runs 17 residues. Trimming took 1 base from V and 5 from J, leaving 17 bases between them. In nucleotides, the CDR3 is TGTGCCAGCAGCTTAGTGGAAAGCAACCGGGGGACCGGGGAGCTGTTTTTT. Amino acid sequence: CASSLVESNRGTGELFF.

CDR3 amino acids: CASSQTGLAGGTWDNEQFF. CDR3 DNA: TGCGCCAGCAGCCAAACCGGGCTAGCGGGAGGGACCTGGGACAATGAGCAGTTCTTC. The chain couples TRBV4-3 to TRBJ2-1, with TRBD2 matching over 12 bases. The germline gives CDR1 LGHNA, CDR2 YSLEER. J gave up 5 bases and V 2 bases, and 13 bases lay outside the gene matches. This CDR3 has 19 amino acids.

The chain carries TRBV6-5 and TRBJ2-3, with 11 bases identical to TRBD2. The CDR3 has 15 amino acids. The V gene end was trimmed by 8 bases and the J gene end by 0 bases; junction bases not matched to a gene: 4. The V gene's germline CDR1 is MNHEY and CDR2 SVGAGI. The CDR3 is CASVRTSGSTDTQYF. Written as DNA, the CDR3 is TGTGCCAGCGTCCGGACTAGCGGGAGCACAGATACGCAGTATTTT.

This clonotype was picked up a small number of times. The rearrangement joins TRBV4-1 to TRBJ1-1, with 7 bases that match TRBD1. The CDR3 is 15 residues long. In germline, CDR1 is MGHRA, CDR2 YSYEKL. After removal of 4 bases from V and 1 base from J, the junction contained 6 bases not matched to a gene. CDR3 loop: CASSPSWTGNTEAFF. As DNA, the CDR3 is TGCGCCAGCAGCCCCTCGTGGACAGGGAACACTGAAGCTTTCTTT.

In this sample, this clonotype turned up a few times. The J gene is TRBJ2-3, the V gene TRBV20-1; D remains ambiguous. This CDR3 is built from 11 residues. Germline CDR1 and CDR2: DFQATT and SNEGSKA (reference sequence). With 3 bases removed from V and 6 bases from J, the gap between germline ends came to 7 bases. The CDR3, as DNA: TGCAGTGCTAGCGCTGGGGATACGCAGTATTTT. This sequence encodes CSASAGDTQYF.

V usage is TRBV7-6 and J usage is TRBJ2-1, with 8 bases that match TRBD2. The V and J ends lost 2 bases and 5 bases, in that order; junction bases with no gene match: 5. CDR1 SGHVS and CDR2 FNYEAQ come from the germline V gene. The CDR3 totals 15 residues. CDR3 in amino acids: CASSLFVSGNNEQFF. For the CDR3, the DNA is TGTGCCAGCAGCTTATTCGTTAGCGGGAACAATGAGCAGTTCTTC.

The chain combines TRBV29-1 with TRBJ2-5, with TRBD2 as a possible D gene (5 bases). The V end was cut by 4 bases, the J end by 5 bases, with 8 bases between. Germline V lookup: CDR1 SQVTM, CDR2 ANQGSEA. CDR3 length: 11 amino acids. CDR3 bases: TGCAGCGTTGGAACGGGGGAGACCCAGTACTTC. Amino acid sequence: CSVGTGETQYF. The entire variable domain, with the rest obtained from reference TRBV29-1 and TRBJ2-5, is as follows: SAVISQKPSRDICQRGTSLTIQCQVDSQVTMMFWYRQQPGQSLTLIATANQGSEATYESGFVIDKFPISRPNLTFSTLTVSNMSPEDSSIYLCSVGTGETQYFGPGTRLLVL.

This clonotype occurred a few times. The rearrangement uses TRBV19 and TRBJ2-1; D gene unclear. V lost 6 bases, J lost 0 bases, and 9 bases lay in between. The CDR3 runs to 14 residues. Germline-derived CDR1 and CDR2 are LNHDA and SQIVND (reference sequence). The CDR3 region has the DNA TGTGCCAGTAGGCTCCAGAGCTCCTACAATGAGCAGTTCTTC. The encoded protein is CASRLQSSYNEQFF.

This clonotype was recorded a few times. The V and J genes are TRBV6-6 and TRBJ2-5; 8 nucleotides line up with TRBD1. The germline V gene encodes CDR1 MNHNY and CDR2 SVGAGI (reference sequence). J was trimmed by 0 bases and V by 9 bases; bases with no gene match: 6. The CDR3 extends over 14 amino acids. The CDR3 is CASWDRPYQETQYF. The CDR3 nucleotides are TGTGCCAGTTGGGACAGGCCGTACCAAGAGACCCAGTACTTC.

This clonotype was seen at least ten times. The chain is built from TRBV7-9 and TRBJ2-1; tentatively, D is TRBD2 (5 bases). The germline CDR1 and CDR2 sequences are SEHNR and FQNEAQ (reference sequence). There are 14 residues in the CDR3. Trimming removed 1 base at V and 4 bases at J, with 8 bases between. The CDR3 protein is CASSLDAGYNEQFF. The CDR3 nucleotides are TGTGCCAGCAGCTTAGATGCGGGTTACAATGAGCAGTTCTTC. Using reference TRBV7-9 and TRBJ2-1 for the parts outside the CDR3, the full variable domain is DTGVSQNPRHKITKRGQNVTFRCDPISEHNRLYWYRQTLGQGPEFLTYFQNEAQLEKSRLLSDRFSAERPKGSFSTLEIQRTEQGDSAMYLCASSLDAGYNEQFFGPGTRLTVL.

The V gene is TRBV5-6, the J gene TRBJ2-1; 13 positions match TRBD2. V trimming: 6 bases; J trimming: 6 bases; junction bases outside the gene matches: 9. The germline V gene has CDR1 SGHDT and CDR2 YYEEEE. The CDR3 spans 16 residues. CDR3 in DNA: TGTGCCAGCATCGAAGGGGGACTAGCGGGAACCAATGAGCAGTTCTTC. Translation gives CASIEGGLAGTNEQFF.

This clonotype was seen a handful of times. The chain uses TRBV20-1 and TRBJ1-1, with D possibly matching TRBD1 (5 bases). CDR1 and CDR2 (germline): DFQATT, SNEGSKA (reference sequence). Trimming shortened V by 3 bases and J by 0 bases, and 17 bases separated the two germline ends. The CDR3 consists of 16 residues. CDR3 sequence (DNA): TGCAGTGCTAGCCCCGTGACAACGACAGTGAACACTGAAGCTTTCTTT. Its translation: CSASPVTTTVNTEAFF.

This chain uses TRBV7-9 with TRBJ2-1, with TRBD2 matching 8 bases. The CDR3 is 16 residues long. Unmatched junction bases numbered 7, after V lost 5 bases and J lost 1 base. The V gene's germline CDR1 is SEHNR and CDR2 FQNEAQ (reference sequence). In DNA form, the CDR3 reads TGTGCCAGCAGCGCCGGGGGGGCCCGTTCCTACAATGAGCAGTTCTTC. It translates to CASSAGGARSYNEQFF.

This rearrangement joins TRBV20-1 to TRBJ2-7, with 8 positions matching TRBD2. Trimming cost V 5 bases and J 3 bases; bases outside gene matches: 6. Germline CDR1 reads DFQATT; CDR2 reads SNEGSKA (reference sequence). The CDR3 consists of 13 residues. CDR3 region: CSAVHSGNYEQYF. In DNA, the CDR3 is TGCAGTGCTGTACATAGCGGGAACTACGAGCAGTACTTC.

This clonotype was observed a few times. J is TRBJ2-7 and V is TRBV7-9, with 11 bases that match TRBD1. The length of the CDR3 is 19 residues. Germline CDR1 is SEHNR and CDR2 is FQNEAQ (reference sequence). V lost 5 bases to trimming and J lost 5 bases; unmatched junction nucleotides: 20. The CDR3 region has the DNA TGTGCCAGCAGCCCCCTTCTATCATCTTGGACAGGGGGCGGCCACGAGCAGTACTTC. It encodes CASSPLLSSWTGGGHEQYF.

This clonotype appeared a few times. This chain uses TRBV12-3 or TRBV12-4 with TRBJ2-3; 11 bases fit TRBD2. This CDR3 is 19 amino acids long. The junction had 16 bases not matched to a gene; V was cut back by 6 bases and J by 2 bases. CDR3 loop: CASRPVSGGAILDTDTQYF. CDR3 nucleotide sequence: TGTGCCAGCAGGCCTGTTAGCGGGGGGGCCATATTAGACACAGATACGCAGTATTTT.

In its sample, this clonotype was seen a few times. The chain carries TRBV20-1 and TRBJ2-3, with 7 bases fitting TRBD1. This CDR3 spans 11 amino acids. CDR1 DFQATT and CDR2 SNEGSKA come from the germline V gene (reference sequence). The V and J ends lost 7 bases and 11 bases, in that order; junction bases with no gene match: 9. The DNA for the CDR3 is TGCAGTGTCCACCGGGACAGAGGGCAGTATTTT. This sequence encodes CSVHRDRGQYF.

A few counts support this clonotype. This sequence joins TRBV9 and TRBJ2-7; tentatively, D is TRBD1 or TRBD2 (5 bases each). The CDR3 is 15 amino acids. The V end was cut by 2 bases, the J end by 0 bases, with 12 bases between. CDR1 is SGDLS and CDR2 is YYNGEE in the germline V gene. The CDR3 sequence: CASSVGTDSSYEQYF. CDR3 nucleotides: TGTGCCAGCAGCGTGGGGACCGATAGCTCCTACGAGCAGTACTTC. The full variable domain, rest sourced from reference TRBV9 and TRBJ2-7, is DSGVTQTPKHLITATGQRVTLRCSPRSGDLSVYWYQQSLDQGLQFLIQYYNGEERAKGNILERFSAQQFPDLHSELNLSSLELGDSALYFCASSVGTDSSYEQYFGPGTRLTVT.

This clonotype was seen at least ten times. The chain uses TRBV7-3 and TRBJ2-3; possibly TRBD2 for D (7 bases). The germline CDR1 and CDR2 sequences are SGHTA and FQGTGA. Trimming cost V 5 bases and J 2 bases, with 20 bases left between them. CDR3 length: 17 residues. The CDR3 sequence: CASSAQVTRGHTDTQYF. The CDR3 bases are TGTGCCAGCAGCGCCCAGGTGACGCGGGGGCACACAGATACGCAGTATTTT.

V usage is TRBV23-1 and J usage is TRBJ2-1; 11 nucleotides match TRBD1. TRBV23-1 is marked as an open reading frame, function uncertain. V lost 7 bases and J lost 4; bases outside the gene matches: 12. The CDR3 is 17 residues long. In DNA, the CDR3 is TGCGCCAGCATTCACTGCCCGGGACAGGGGGGATACAATGAGCAGTTCTTC. It yields the protein CASIHCPGQGGYNEQFF.

The gene calls are TRBV12-3 or TRBV12-4 and TRBJ2-2; D gene uncertain. V lost 2 bases, J lost 7 bases, and 20 bases lay in between. The CDR3 extends over 17 amino acids. The CDR3 DNA reads as TGTGCCAGCAGTTTACTAGGCTCAAGAGGCTCCGGCGGGGAGCTGTTTTTT. Translation gives CASSLLGSRGSGGELFF.

This clonotype was counted between two and nine times. The V and J genes are TRBV5-6 and TRBJ1-5; a possible D gene is TRBD1 (5 bases). The V end was cut by 1 base, the J end by 3 bases, with 8 bases between. The CDR3 has 14 amino acids. The germline gives CDR1 SGHDT, CDR2 YYEEEE. CDR3: CASSLSRDNQPQHF. The CDR3 region has the DNA TGTGCCAGCAGCTTGAGCAGGGACAATCAGCCCCAGCATTTT. The full variable domain, with the rest looked up from reference TRBV5-6 and TRBJ1-5, is DAGVTQSPTHLIKTRGQQVTLRCSPKSGHDTVSWYQQALGQGPQFIFQYYEEEERQRGNFPDRFSGHQFPNYSSELNVNALLLGDSALYLCASSLSRDNQPQHFGDGTRLSIL.

This clonotype was seen only a few times. The chain uses TRBV7-9 and TRBJ2-3; no clear D gene. The ends were cut back, 2 bases at V and 4 bases at J, with 10 bases in the middle. The CDR3 length is 14 residues. Germline V gene lookup returns CDR1 SEHNR and CDR2 FQNEAQ (reference sequence). The CDR3 DNA reads as TGTGCCAGCAGCTTACTAGGAAATCCAGATACGCAGTATTTT. Encoded protein: CASSLLGNPDTQYF.

This clonotype was picked up many times. The chain uses TRBV7-9 and TRBJ2-7; 9 nucleotides match TRBD2. CDR1 is SEHNR and CDR2 is FQNEAQ in the germline V gene (reference sequence). The V and J ends lost 0 bases and 7 bases, in that order; junction bases with no gene match: 7. This CDR3 comprises 15 residues. The CDR3, as DNA: TGTGCCAGCAGCTTAGCGGCGGGAGGGCCGAGTGAGCAGTACTTC. It translates to CASSLAAGGPSEQYF.

The chain couples TRBV6-5 to TRBJ2-7; perhaps TRBD2 as D (6 bases). Germline lookup yields CDR1 MNHEY and CDR2 SVGAGI. The CDR3 extends over 15 amino acids. The germline V and J ends were trimmed by 9 bases and 2 bases, with 20 bases remaining between them. CDR3 bases: TGTGCCAGTACAACCCCGGGACTTCCGCCCTACGAGCAGTACTTC. Amino acid sequence: CASTTPGLPPYEQYF.